The sequence of this T cell receptor beta chain was determined in a study of monozygotic twins with inflammatory bowel disease. As for this clonotype: The antigen is not known.

TCRalpha and TCRbeta cDNA went through two nested PCRs of roughly 15 and 9 cycles. TCRdb reprocessed the 5' RACE reads and reports one entry per CDR3 protein, with no DNA. In all, the sample yields about 140,000 distinct CDR3 sequences. Study results and caveats: The analysis failed to separate different T cell subtypes. Especially with disease activity, IBD patients shared fewer clonotypes with others than healthy twins did.

CDR3 length: 14 residues. Germline V gene data show CDR1 as LNHNV and CDR2 as YYDKDF (reference sequence). The sample consisted of blood. J is TRBJ2-5 and V is TRBV15; TCRdb lists TRBD1, though no DNA is available to test this call. The clonotype was recovered from a human donor with ulcerative colitis or Crohn's disease, or a healthy co-twin of an affected twin (not recorded which). This CDR3 is CATNRDRGQETQYF.